The sequence of this T cell receptor beta chain was determined in a study of blood T cell repertoires in COVID-19. The CDR3 runs 16 residues. The ends lost 4 bases at V and 4 bases at J; junction bases unmatched: 13. Germline-derived CDR1 and CDR2 are SGHRS and YFSETQ. This clone is a singleton in its sample. Per the authors' pipeline: By means of reference gene primer amplification, nucleated cell counts were estimated. TCRdb keeps only in-frame clones here, not all; method: immunoSEQ multiplex PCR. That table is the source of V, J and clone size, and D and trimming were worked out from the DNA. The sample consists of around 150,000 clones, roughly 80% of them appearing once. Across about two dozen US areas, participants ranged in age from roughly 18 to 95 years. Which cohort a participant joined came from the clinical history participants gave.

Sequencing used PBMCs or T cells enriched from blood (not recorded which). The source of this sequence is a woman aged 55 to 70 who had recovered from COVID-19. The chain carries TRBV5-1 and TRBJ1-1, with TRBD1 matching over 7 bases. CDR3 sequence: CASSLGTEGPLTEAFF. In DNA form, the CDR3 reads TGCGCCAGCAGCCTAGGGACAGAAGGGCCCCTCACTGAAGCTTTCTTT.